These 28 T cell receptor beta chains came from one sample sequenced in a study of metastatic and nonmetastatic thyroid tumors. TCRdb re-called the PCR reads via MiXCR. The sample consists of some 35,000 clones, about 27% of them appearing once. No patient had received any treatment before thyroid surgery. Sequencing input: blood. The source of these receptors is a male donor with papillary thyroid cancer or a benign thyroid nodule (not recorded which). Some clones in this sample may be carry-over from other donors' samples.

This chain connects TRBV20-1 to TRBJ2-3; 9 bases fit TRBD1. In germline, CDR1 is DFQATT, CDR2 SNEGSKA (reference sequence). Losses at the gene ends were 5 bases for V and 1 base for J; bases not matched to a gene: 10. The CDR3 length is 16 residues. The chain's CDR3 is CSAGRDRVWGTDTQYF. CDR3 bases: TGCAGTGCTGGGCGGGACAGGGTGTGGGGCACAGATACGCAGTATTTT.

This chain joins TRBV9 and TRBJ2-1; 8 nucleotides line up with TRBD2. The CDR3 covers 16 residues. Germline CDR1 SGDLS, CDR2 YYNGEE. Trimming at V came to 0 bases and at J to 2 bases, leaving 4 bases not matched to a gene. Written as DNA, the CDR3 is TGTGCCAGCAGCGTAGATGGAGCGGGAGCCTACAATGAGCAGTTCTTC. Its translation is CASSVDGAGAYNEQFF.

V usage is TRBV5-1 and J usage is TRBJ1-2; D perhaps matches TRBD1 (5 bases). The germline V gene has CDR1 SGHRS and CDR2 YFSETQ. The length of the CDR3 is 14 residues. V was shortened by 4 bases and J by 2 bases, with 12 bases between the two germline ends. CDR3 in DNA: TGCGCCAGCAGCCCGGGACTCGCGAACTATGGCTACACCTTC. It yields the protein CASSPGLANYGYTF.

The rearrangement joins TRBV7-6 to TRBJ2-5; maybe TRBD2 (6 bases). The CDR3 is made up of 15 amino acids. Germline CDR1 SGHVS, CDR2 FNYEAQ. Trimming left V 5 bases short and J 2 bases short, with 15 bases between. The CDR3 DNA reads as TGTGCCAGCAGCATTAGACTAGGGAATCAAGAGACCCAGTACTTC. This codes for CASSIRLGNQETQYF.

V usage is TRBV3-1 and J usage is TRBJ1-1, with 8 bases matching TRBD1. The CDR3 is 15 residues long. From germline, CDR1 is LGHDT and CDR2 YNNKEL (reference sequence). The ends lost 2 bases at V and 1 base at J; junction bases unmatched: 3. CDR3 in DNA: TGTGCCAGCAGCCAATGGACAGGGACGAACACTGAAGCTTTCTTT. Its protein product is CASSQWTGTNTEAFF.

This clone was observed a few times. The chain has TRBV2 and TRBJ2-7, with a possible D match to TRBD2 (5 bases). V was cut by 8 bases and J by 0 bases, with 14 bases left in between. CDR3 length: 14 amino acids. The germline CDR1 and CDR2 sequences are SNHLY and FYNNEI. CDR3 coding DNA: TGTGCCAGCTGGGAGATCGAGAGCTCCTACGAGCAGTACTTC. Its translation: CASWEIESSYEQYF.

This clone was seen more than once but under ten times. V is TRBV12-3 or TRBV12-4 and J is TRBJ1-1; no reliable D call. The CDR3 covers 12 residues. Trimming cost V 7 bases and J 6 bases, with 12 bases left between them. As DNA, the CDR3 is TGTGCCAGCATCACGCATTTTTCTGAAGCTTTCTTT. This codes for CASITHFSEAFF.

The chain is built from TRBV11-2 and TRBJ2-3; 8 bases agree with TRBD2. J lost 0 bases, V lost 4 bases, and 6 bases had no gene match. Germline V gives CDR1 SGHAT, CDR2 FQNNGV. The CDR3 runs to 16 residues. The CDR3 sequence: CASSSVSGASTDTQYF. The CDR3 DNA is TGTGCCAGCAGCTCAGTTAGCGGGGCTAGCACAGATACGCAGTATTTT.

The chain links TRBV11-3 to TRBJ2-2, with no clear D. CDR3 length equals 14 residues. The V end lost 6 bases, the J end lost 6 bases, and 14 bases lay between the germline ends. Germline V gene sequence: CDR1 SGHNT, CDR2 YENEEA. The CDR3 protein is CASSVTPLSGELFF. The CDR3 coding sequence is TGTGCCAGCAGTGTGACCCCCCTGTCCGGGGAGCTGTTTTTT.

In regard to this clone: This sample includes further DNA sequences coding for the same CDR3. The CDR3 region is CASRRQGGGTDTQYF. The CDR3 DNA reads TGTGCCAGCAGGAGACAGGGGGGGGGCACAGATACGCAGTATTTT. V usage is TRBV27 and J usage is TRBJ2-3; the match to TRBD1 covers 9 bases. The CDR3 spans 15 residues. From germline, CDR1 is MNHEY and CDR2 SMNVEV (reference sequence). V was pared by 6 bases and J by 1 base, with 5 bases of the junction left unmatched.

This clone is medium-sized in the sample. The V call is TRBV20-1, the J call TRBJ1-3, with D perhaps TRBD1 (5 bases). Germline V gene data show CDR1 as DFQATT and CDR2 as SNEGSKA (reference sequence). Trimming removed 2 bases at V and 0 bases at J, with 11 bases between. The CDR3 is made up of 15 amino acids. The CDR3 DNA reads as TGCAGTGCTAGATCCAGGGCCCGCTCTGGAAACACCATATATTTT. It yields the protein CSARSRARSGNTIYF.

This clone was recorded at least ten times. The chain carries TRBV9 and TRBJ2-5; tentative D call: TRBD2 (7 bases). V was trimmed by 0 bases and J by 5 bases, leaving 14 bases between them. The germline V gene encodes CDR1 SGDLS and CDR2 YYNGEE. This CDR3 is 15 amino acids long. The CDR3 reads CASSVAWGGSETQYF. The CDR3 DNA follows: TGTGCCAGCAGCGTAGCGTGGGGGGGCAGTGAGACCCAGTACTTC. Variable domain in full (rest from reference TRBV9 and TRBJ2-5): DSGVTQTPKHLITATGQRVTLRCSPRSGDLSVYWYQQSLDQGLQFLIQYYNGEERAKGNILERFSAQQFPDLHSELNLSSLELGDSALYFCASSVAWGGSETQYFGPGTRLLVL.

CDR3 amino acids: CASSPQTNTGELFF. The CDR3, as DNA: TGTGCCAGCTCACCACAGACGAACACCGGGGAGCTGTTTTTT. The gene calls are TRBV18 and TRBJ2-2; D unresolved. This CDR3 is 14 amino acids long. The germline V and J ends were trimmed by 1 base and 0 bases, with 3 bases remaining between them. Looked up from germline, CDR1 is KGHSH and CDR2 is LQKENI.

Many counts were recorded for this clone. The chain employs TRBV7-9 and TRBJ2-2, with TRBD1 matching over 8 bases. Losses at the gene ends were 5 bases for V and 7 bases for J; bases not matched to a gene: 6. This CDR3 is built from 14 residues. The germline V gene encodes CDR1 SEHNR and CDR2 FQNEAQ (reference sequence). CDR3 sequence reads: CASSLAGGIGELFF. CDR3 DNA: TGTGCCAGCAGCCTGGCAGGGGGCATCGGGGAGCTGTTTTTT.

The gene calls are TRBV20-1 and TRBJ2-7, with 9 bases that match TRBD1. The CDR3 totals 11 residues. The germline V gene has CDR1 DFQATT and CDR2 SNEGSKA (reference sequence). Trimming cost V 5 bases and J 8 bases; bases outside gene matches: 4. Here the CDR3 DNA reads TGCAGTGCTTGGACAGGGGAGAAGCAGTACTTC. Protein sequence: CSAWTGEKQYF.

This clone showed up just a few times. The genes are TRBV12-3 or TRBV12-4 and TRBJ1-2; D is ambiguous. V was clipped by 4 bases and J by 1 base, with 13 bases between them. This CDR3 has 15 amino acids. The CDR3 DNA sequence: TGTGCCAGCAGTTCGAATACGGGAAATAACTATGGCTACACCTTC. Encoded protein: CASSSNTGNNYGYTF.

This clone has just a few counts. Sequence at one end of the junction differs from germline and may be a read error. This chain links TRBV28 with TRBJ1-6; 7 bases are shared with TRBD1. CDR1 and CDR2 from the germline V gene are MDHEN and SYDVKM. The CDR3 extends over 15 amino acids. The CDR3 DNA follows: TGTACCAGCAGTCCGACGCAGGGGGGGAATTCACCCCTCCACTTT. This gives the protein CTSSPTQGGNSPLHF.

The chain carries TRBV27 and TRBJ1-2; D is uncertain. With 7 bases removed from V and 2 bases from J, the gap between germline ends came to 14 bases. The germline V gene encodes CDR1 MNHEY and CDR2 SMNVEV (reference sequence). CDR3 length: 14 amino acids. The chain's CDR3 is CASTSGGPNYGYTF. DNA of the CDR3: TGTGCCAGCACCTCAGGAGGGCCCAACTATGGCTACACCTTC.

This sequence joins TRBV6-1 and TRBJ2-7; D remains unclear. Trimming left V 2 bases short and J 2 bases short, with 10 bases between. The CDR3 is 14 amino acids. Germline loops: CDR1 MNHNS, CDR2 SASEGT. CDR3 region: CASSERVSTYEQYV. The CDR3 DNA is TGTGCCAGCAGTGAAAGGGTCAGCACCTACGAGCAGTACGTC.

This clone has a single count. J is TRBJ1-5 and V is TRBV20-1; D gene uncertain. Germline CDR1 is DFQATT and CDR2 is SNEGSKA (reference sequence). This CDR3 contains 14 residues. Trimming took 3 bases from V and 0 from J, leaving 9 bases between them. CDR3 sequence: CSASSGYSNQPQHF. For the CDR3, the DNA is TGCAGTGCTAGTTCTGGGTATAGCAATCAGCCCCAGCATTTT.

This clone was counted only a few times. V is TRBV6-1 and J is TRBJ2-7; a possible D gene is TRBD2 (7 bases). The V gene lost 6 bases and the J gene lost 6 bases, with 27 bases spanning the gap. Germline CDR1 and CDR2: MNHNS and SASEGT. The CDR3 has 17 amino acids. CDR3 in amino acids: CASRVVAGSRGGGEQYF. The CDR3 nucleotides are TGTGCCAGCAGGGTGGTAGCGGGTTCCCGGGGAGGGGGCGAGCAGTACTTC.

The genes are TRBV20-1 and TRBJ2-3; TRBD2 aligns across 8 bases. V shed 0 bases and J 2 bases; nucleotides not matched to a gene: 4. This CDR3 spans 15 amino acids. CDR1 and CDR2 from the germline V gene are DFQATT and SNEGSKA (reference sequence). The CDR3 nucleotides are TGCAGTGCTAGAGACAGCGGGAGTCCCACAGATACGCAGTATTTT. It yields the protein CSARDSGSPTDTQYF.

This clone was observed a handful of times. The J gene is TRBJ2-3, the V gene TRBV6-2 or TRBV6-3; TRBD2 matches 10 bases. The germline gives CDR1 MNHEY, CDR2 SVGEGT. The CDR3 contains 16 residues. V lost 6 bases to trimming and J lost 2 bases; unmatched junction nucleotides: 8. The CDR3 reads CASSTQREGHTDTQYF. For the CDR3, the DNA is TGTGCCAGCAGCACCCAGCGGGAGGGGCACACAGATACGCAGTATTTT.

A note on this clone: This CDR3 fails to terminate in the conserved phenylalanine or tryptophan, so it likely reflects a read error. It is unclear where the CDR3 begins or ends on the DNA, so no DNA is shown, and the CDR3 is as TCRdb lists it. This chain links TRBV6-6 with TRBJ2-5; the listed D gene, TRBD2, was not tested against the DNA. Germline V gives CDR1 MNHNY, CDR2 SVGAGI (reference sequence). The CDR3 has 15 residues if both end residues are counted. CDR3 protein: CASSYVSGGQETKYS.

V usage is TRBV13 and J usage is TRBJ2-7, with 7 bases aligning to TRBD2. This CDR3 is 13 amino acids long. With 4 bases clipped from V and 8 bases from J, the junction kept 8 bases outside the gene matches. Germline-derived CDR1 and CDR2 are PRHDT and FYEKMQ (reference sequence). CDR3 in amino acids: CASSWGRGGKQYF. The CDR3 DNA sequence: TGTGCCAGCAGCTGGGGGAGGGGAGGAAAGCAGTACTTC.

CDR3 DNA sequence: TGTGCCAGCAGCTTAGCGGGGTTACTAGCGGGCGGGTCAATGGTGCAGTTCTTC. Amino acid sequence: CASSLAGLLAGGSMVQFF. This rearrangement joins TRBV7-2 to TRBJ2-1, with TRBD2 identical over 9 bases. The CDR3 contains 18 residues. V shed 0 bases, J shed 12 bases, and the junction held 18 bases outside the gene matches. Per the germline V gene, CDR1 is SGHTA and CDR2 is FQGNSA.

J is TRBJ2-3 and V is TRBV30, with D tentatively TRBD2 (7 bases). V was trimmed by 0 bases and J by 3 bases, leaving 19 bases between them. This CDR3 is built from 17 residues. Germline-derived CDR1 and CDR2 are GTSNPN and SVGIG (reference sequence). The CDR3 here is CAWSVGLRGGTTDTQYF. DNA for the CDR3: TGTGCCTGGAGTGTAGGACTGAGGGGGGGTACGACAGATACGCAGTATTTT. Full variable domain (rest looked up from reference TRBV30 and TRBJ2-3): SQTIHQWPATLVQPVGSPLSLECTVEGTSNPNLYWYRQAAGRGLQLLFYSVGIGQISSEVPQNLSASRPQDRQFILSSKKLLLSDSGFYLCAWSVGLRGGTTDTQYFGPGTRLTVL.

This clone was counted only a few times. The V call is TRBV9, the J call TRBJ1-3; D is uncertain. This CDR3 has 14 amino acids. Per germline, CDR1 SGDLS and CDR2 YYNGEE. Trimming pared 0 bases from V and 0 bases from J, leaving 4 bases between. The CDR3: CASSVAGSGNTIYF. The DNA of the CDR3 is TGTGCCAGCAGCGTAGCAGGCTCTGGAAACACCATATATTTT.